This T cell receptor beta chain is from a study of T cells in Graves' hyperthyroidism and ophthalmopathy. Amplification of TCR beta CDR3 regions was performed using RNA transcripts as template. The HTBI primer set served for first-round RT-PCR of the TCR CDR3. TCRdb ran MiXCR on the multiplex PCR reads and lists one entry per CDR3 protein. The data show 550,000 to 600,000 distinct CDR3 sequences, about half seen once. The CDR3 contains 15 residues. CDR1 is MGHDK, CDR2 SYGVNS, per germline. Between the trimmed V and J ends, which lost 1 base and 3 bases, there was a span of 12 bases. Study-level points and caveats: In the blood, most expanded thyroid clonotypes above 0.001 appeared as well. Ophthalmopathy and stable hyperthyroidism were separated by a 13 V-J model.

As concerns this clonotype: Its antigen remains unidentified.

The chain employs TRBV25-1 and TRBJ1-1; D gene uncertain. What was sequenced was peripheral blood or thyroid tissue (not recorded which). The clonotype was recovered from an adult woman with Graves' disease, either hyperthyroidism or ophthalmopathy (not recorded which). Written as DNA, the CDR3 is TGTGCCAGCAGTGAATTGATAGGGATGGACACTGAAGCTTTCTTT. Residues: CASSELIGMDTEAFF. The variable domain in full, with the rest retrieved from reference TRBV25-1 and TRBJ1-1, is EADIYQTPRYLVIGTGKKITLECSQTMGHDKMYWYQQDPGMELHLIHYSYGVNSTEKGDLSSESTVSRIRTEHFPLTLESARPSHTSQYLCASSELIGMDTEAFFGQGTRLTVV.